The clone carrying this T cell receptor beta chain occurred many times. What it binds is unknown. This entry belongs to a study of response to subunit inactivated influenza vaccine. Germline assignment: CDR1 SGHRS and CDR2 YFSETQ. V was cut by 1 base and J by 9 bases, with 17 bases left in between. This CDR3 region has 15 residues. Findings and caveats of the study: The authors offered the suggestion that each seasonal influenza vaccination recruits few new T cells.

TCRdb re-called the RT-PCR reads through MiXCR, storing one row per CDR3 protein. This table holds hundreds of thousands of distinct CDR3 sequences, about 15% found once. This specimen consisted of PBMCs from blood, obtained 14 days before vaccination. The gene calls are TRBV5-1 and TRBJ2-4, with D possibly being TRBD1 (6 bases). The receptor was derived from a man aged 45-60 years who received an inactivated influenza vaccine. The CDR3 sequence is CASSLRTDGLGIQYF. For the CDR3, the DNA is TGCGCCAGCAGCTTGCGGACAGATGGGCTGGGCATTCAGTACTTC.